Each of the 27 T cell receptor beta chains below was sequenced from the same sample in a study of cytotoxic CD8 clonotypes in ibrutinib-treated CLL. Using immunoSEQ multiplex PCR, the repertoire was profiled, and TCRdb retains in-frame clones only, with some absent. Here the sample spans some 140,000 clones, approximately 90% being singletons. Sequenced material: PBMCs, taken after 12 months of ibrutinib treatment. Source of these receptors: a human donor with chronic lymphocytic leukemia.

The chain recombines TRBV7-3 with TRBJ2-3; D possibly corresponds to TRBD2 (6 bases). This CDR3 has 19 residues. CDR1 SGHTA and CDR2 FQGTGA come from the germline V gene. The germline V and J ends were trimmed by 6 bases and 1 base, with 26 bases remaining between them. The chain's CDR3 is CASRPRGAGLLAGTDTQYF. The CDR3 DNA reads as TGTGCCAGCAGGCCCCGGGGAGCGGGCCTGTTGGCGGGCACAGATACGCAGTATTTT. Together with reference TRBV7-3 and TRBJ2-3, the CDR3 gives the full variable domain: GAGVSQTPSNKVTEKGKYVELRCDPISGHTALYWYRQSLGQGPEFLIYFQGTGAADDSGLPNDRFFAVRPEGSVSTLKIQRTERGDSAVYLCASRPRGAGLLAGTDTQYFGPGTRLTVL.

The V gene is TRBV6-1, the J gene TRBJ2-7, with D unclear. Germline CDR1 reads MNHNS; CDR2 reads SASEGT. The CDR3 contains 11 residues. The ends were cut back, 3 bases at V and 6 bases at J, with 6 bases in the middle. The CDR3 DNA is TGTGCCAGCAGTGAGGGCCGCGAGCAGTACTTC. This sequence encodes CASSEGREQYF.

This sequence joins TRBV2 and TRBJ2-1; D unresolved. In germline, CDR1 is SNHLY, CDR2 FYNNEI. The CDR3 sequence is 12 residues long. V was pared by 5 bases and J by 5 bases, with 7 bases between. The CDR3 reads CASSWTNNEQFF. In DNA form, the CDR3 reads TGTGCCAGCAGTTGGACCAACAATGAGCAGTTCTTC.

The V gene is TRBV29-1, the J gene TRBJ1-1; D is unresolved. Germline CDR1 reads SQVTM; CDR2 reads ANQGSEA. The CDR3 spans 10 residues. Trimming left V 7 bases short and J 6 bases short, with 9 bases between. CDR3 region: CSALDPEAFF. The CDR3 DNA is TGCAGCGCCCTCGACCCTGAAGCTTTCTTT. The variable domain in full, with the rest retrieved from reference TRBV29-1 and TRBJ1-1, is SAVISQKPSRDICQRGTSLTIQCQVDSQVTMMFWYRQQPGQSLTLIATANQGSEATYESGFVIDKFPISRPNLTFSTLTVSNMSPEDSSIYLCSALDPEAFFGQGTRLTVV.

This clone has only a few counts. J is TRBJ1-1 and V is TRBV30; 7 bases line up with TRBD1. The junction had 2 bases not matched to a gene; V was cut back by 7 bases and J by 3 bases. CDR3 size: 11 residues. The germline CDR1 and CDR2 sequences are GTSNPN and SVGIG (reference sequence). Here the CDR3 reads CAFTGDTEAFF. DNA of the CDR3: TGTGCCTTTACAGGGGACACTGAAGCTTTCTTT.

The rearrangement uses TRBV27 and TRBJ1-4; perhaps TRBD1 as D (5 bases). This CDR3 has 14 residues. V was shortened by 6 bases and J by 8 bases, with 16 bases between the two germline ends. Germline CDR1 MNHEY, CDR2 SMNVEV (reference sequence). CDR3 amino acids: CASSLGTVREKLFF. The CDR3 DNA reads TGTGCCAGCAGCCTGGGGACCGTCAGAGAAAAACTGTTTTTT.

This chain joins TRBV27 and TRBJ2-3; D might be TRBD1 or TRBD2, each matching 5 bases. The germline V gene encodes CDR1 MNHEY and CDR2 SMNVEV (reference sequence). The CDR3 consists of 16 residues. V dropped 3 bases and J dropped 0 bases, with 13 bases sitting between them. The CDR3 region is CASSLRAGSSTDTQYF. CDR3 nucleotide sequence: TGTGCCAGCAGTTTGAGGGCAGGGAGTAGCACAGATACGCAGTATTTT.

The chain joins TRBV5-1 to TRBJ2-2; D gene uncertain. The CDR3 sequence is 13 residues long. Trimming shortened V by 7 bases and J by 5 bases, and 12 bases separated the two germline ends. CDR1 is SGHRS, CDR2 YFSETQ, per germline. CDR3 nucleotide sequence: TGCGCCAGCGGTTTGGCAGGTACCGGGGAGCTGTTTTTT. It is translated as CASGLAGTGELFF. Complete variable domain (other parts from reference TRBV5-1 and TRBJ2-2): KAGVTQTPRYLIKTRGQQVTLSCSPISGHRSVSWYQQTPGQGLQFLFEYFSETQRNKGNFPGRFSGRQFSNSRSEMNVSTLELGDSALYLCASGLAGTGELFFGEGSRLTVL.

V and J are TRBV19 and TRBJ2-7; D gene uncertain. The end of the DNA fits TRBJ2-1 better, so the J call may be wrong. Germline loops: CDR1 LNHDA, CDR2 SQIVND (reference sequence). The CDR3 is made up of 11 amino acids. CDR3 protein: CASSSGHEQFF. CDR3 DNA: TGTGCCAGTAGTAGCGGACATGAGCAGTTCTTC.

V usage is TRBV29-1 and J usage is TRBJ2-3, with no clear D. The CDR3 consists of 11 residues. Trimming took 4 bases from V and 4 from J, leaving 6 bases between them. CDR1 SQVTM and CDR2 ANQGSEA come from the germline V gene. In DNA, the CDR3 is TGCAGCGTTGCTATTCCAGATACGCAGTATTTT. Its translation is CSVAIPDTQYF.

The chain has TRBV7-9 and TRBJ1-5; no definite D call. Germline V gives CDR1 SEHNR, CDR2 FQNEAQ (reference sequence). The CDR3 length is 12 residues. Trimming pared 5 bases from V and 8 bases from J, leaving 10 bases between. The CDR3 DNA reads as TGTGCCAGCAGCCTCGGAAAGGAGCCCCAGCATTTT. Protein: CASSLGKEPQHF.

This clone is a singleton in its sample. Other DNA sequences from this sample encode an identical CDR3 as well. The rearrangement uses TRBV9 and TRBJ2-4; possibly TRBD1 for D (6 bases). Trimming took off 0 bases at V and 7 bases at J, with 14 bases between the two ends. The germline gives CDR1 SGDLS, CDR2 YYNGEE. The CDR3 consists of 15 residues. Here the CDR3 DNA reads TGTGCCAGCAGCGTAGCTGGGGACAACAAGAACATTCAGTACTTC. As protein: CASSVAGDNKNIQYF.

This clone was counted between two and nine times. The rearrangement links TRBV5-1 to TRBJ1-2; D is unresolved. Germline V gene sequence: CDR1 SGHRS, CDR2 YFSETQ. This CDR3 region has 13 residues. The V end was cut by 4 bases, the J end by 8 bases, with 15 bases between. The CDR3 bases are TGCGCCAGCAGCCTCATGGGAGGATCCGGCTACACCTTC. Translation: CASSLMGGSGYTF.

This clone was detected only a few times. The chain uses TRBV18 and TRBJ2-7, with no clear D. The germline V gene has CDR1 KGHSH and CDR2 LQKENI. The CDR3 sequence is 14 residues long. The V end was cut by 4 bases, the J end by 4 bases, with 14 bases between. The CDR3, as DNA: TGTGCCAGCTCACACCCCTCTGACGGTTACGAGCAGTACTTC. Translating gives CASSHPSDGYEQYF.

This clone was recorded only once. V and J are TRBV27 and TRBJ2-7, with D perhaps TRBD2 (5 bases). V lost 8 bases to trimming and J lost 6 bases, with 14 bases between them. Germline CDR1 and CDR2: MNHEY and SMNVEV (reference sequence). CDR3 length: 12 residues. CDR3 sequence (DNA): TGTGCCAGCGGGAGAGTAAATAGCGAGCAGTACTTC. This sequence encodes CASGRVNSEQYF.

This clone was counted once. The V call is TRBV7-6, the J call TRBJ2-3; 7 positions agree with TRBD2. CDR3 length: 15 amino acids. Germline V CDR1 and CDR2: SGHVS, FNYEAQ. V shed 4 bases and J 2 bases; nucleotides not matched to a gene: 6. The CDR3 is CASSSRTRDTDTQYF. The CDR3 DNA sequence: TGTGCCAGCAGCTCCAGGACTAGAGACACAGATACGCAGTATTTT.

This rearrangement joins TRBV18 to TRBJ2-2; possibly TRBD1 for D (5 bases). In germline, CDR1 is KGHSH, CDR2 LQKENI. This CDR3 spans 14 amino acids. V gave up 0 bases and J gave up 4 bases, with 6 bases separating them. DNA for the CDR3: TGTGCCAGCTCACCACCGGGGCTCACCGGGGAGCTGTTTTTT. This codes for CASSPPGLTGELFF.

The chain uses TRBV6-6 and TRBJ1-2; D is ambiguous. This CDR3 region has 14 residues. Deletions cut 5 bases from V and 4 bases from J, with 14 bases between. The germline V gene encodes CDR1 MNHNY and CDR2 SVGAGI (reference sequence). The CDR3 region has the DNA TGTGCCAGCAGTCCCGTGGCCGGGAGCTATGGCTACACCTTC. Its protein product is CASSPVAGSYGYTF.

The rearrangement uses TRBV27 and TRBJ2-7; D tentatively fits TRBD1 or TRBD2 (5 bases each). V lost 4 bases and J 5 bases, leaving 6 bases between the germline ends. The CDR3 consists of 11 residues. Per germline, CDR1 MNHEY and CDR2 SMNVEV (reference sequence). The CDR3 loop reads CASSWGNEQYF. CDR3 nucleotide sequence: TGTGCCAGCAGTTGGGGGAACGAGCAGTACTTC.

The chain recombines TRBV27 with TRBJ2-2; the D gene is possibly TRBD2 (6 bases). This CDR3 comprises 17 residues. With 3 bases removed from V and 0 bases from J, the gap between germline ends came to 14 bases. CDR1 is MNHEY, CDR2 SMNVEV, per germline (reference sequence). The CDR3 DNA sequence: TGTGCCAGCAGTTTGTCCGGAGGAGGGGCGAACACCGGGGAGCTGTTTTTT. It codes for CASSLSGGGANTGELFF.

V usage is TRBV10-3 and J usage is TRBJ2-1, with D perhaps TRBD1 or TRBD2 (5 bases each). V was trimmed by 6 bases and J by 2 bases, leaving 14 bases between them. The CDR3 runs to 15 residues. Germline V lookup: CDR1 ENHRY, CDR2 SYGVKD. The CDR3 reads CAISGRDGTYNEQFF. As DNA, the CDR3 is TGTGCCATCAGCGGCCGGGACGGGACCTACAATGAGCAGTTCTTC.

This chain uses TRBV7-9 with TRBJ1-1; TRBD1 might be the D (5 bases). Trimming took off 5 bases at V and 1 base at J, with 14 bases between the two ends. This CDR3 comprises 15 residues. Germline V lookup: CDR1 SEHNR, CDR2 FQNEAQ (reference sequence). In DNA form, the CDR3 reads TGTGCCAGCAGCGGGCTGCTGGGACGGAACACTGAAGCTTTCTTT. It codes for CASSGLLGRNTEAFF.

The chain recombines TRBV7-2 with TRBJ2-7; TRBD2 agrees at 7 bases. The V and J ends lost 5 bases and 2 bases, in that order; junction bases with no gene match: 6. The CDR3 loop spans 14 amino acids. Germline V gives CDR1 SGHTA, CDR2 FQGNSA. The DNA for the CDR3 is TGTGCCAGCAGCCGGGGACTAACCCCCTACGAGCAGTACTTC. Its protein product is CASSRGLTPYEQYF.

The rearrangement links TRBV6-5 to TRBJ1-1, with D unresolved. V was clipped by 1 base and J by 2 bases, with 5 bases between them. The CDR3 has 13 residues. Germline V gene lookup returns CDR1 MNHEY and CDR2 SVGAGI. The CDR3 is CASSYLGNTEAFF. CDR3 DNA: TGTGCCAGCAGTTACTTAGGAAACACTGAAGCTTTCTTT.

This rearrangement joins TRBV11-3 to TRBJ2-7; maybe TRBD2 (5 bases). The germline V gene encodes CDR1 SGHNT and CDR2 YENEEA. This CDR3 region has 13 residues. V shed 0 bases and J shed 5 bases, with 8 bases lying between them. The CDR3 loop is CASSLDPGNEQYF. In DNA form, the CDR3 reads TGTGCCAGCAGCTTAGATCCCGGGAACGAGCAGTACTTC. The full variable domain, in which reference TRBV11-3 and TRBJ2-7 provide the parts outside the CDR3, is EAGVVQSPRYKIIEKKQPVAFWCNPISGHNTLYWYLQNLGQGPELLIRYENEEAVDDSQLPKDRFSAERLKGVDSTLKIQPAELGDSAVYLCASSLDPGNEQYFGPGTRLTVT.

The chain's CDR3 is CASSYDRGGAEQYF. CDR3 sequence (DNA): TGCGCCAGCAGTTACGATCGCGGGGGTGCCGAGCAGTACTTC. The chain links TRBV5-1 to TRBJ2-7; 7 bases are shared with TRBD2. Germline CDR1 reads SGHRS; CDR2 reads YFSETQ. Trimming at V came to 5 bases and at J to 6 bases, leaving 11 bases not matched to a gene. The CDR3 is 14 residues long.

For this clone: The junction differs from germline at one of its ends, possibly a read error. The CDR3 DNA follows: TGTGCCTGGAGTGAGGGGGTGCCGGGAGCCCAGGGCTTC. It yields the protein CAWSEGVPGAQGF. The chain is built from TRBV30 and TRBJ2-4, with D perhaps TRBD1 or TRBD2 (6 bases each). The CDR3 contains 13 residues. Germline assignment: CDR1 GTSNPN and CDR2 SVGIG (reference sequence).